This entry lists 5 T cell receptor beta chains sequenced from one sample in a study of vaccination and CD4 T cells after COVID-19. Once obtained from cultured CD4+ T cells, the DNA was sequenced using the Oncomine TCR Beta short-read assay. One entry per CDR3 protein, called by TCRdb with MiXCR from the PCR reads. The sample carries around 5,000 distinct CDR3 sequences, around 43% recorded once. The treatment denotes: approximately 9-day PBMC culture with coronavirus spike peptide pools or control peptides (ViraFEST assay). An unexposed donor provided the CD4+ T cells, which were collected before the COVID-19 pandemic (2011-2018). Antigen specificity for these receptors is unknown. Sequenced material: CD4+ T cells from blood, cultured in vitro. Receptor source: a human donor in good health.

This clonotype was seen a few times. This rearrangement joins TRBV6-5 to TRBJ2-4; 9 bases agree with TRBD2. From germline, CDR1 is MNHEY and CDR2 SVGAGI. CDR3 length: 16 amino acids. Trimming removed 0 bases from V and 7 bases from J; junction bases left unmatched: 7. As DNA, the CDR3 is TGTGCCAGCAGTTACTCAGGGGGACTAGCCGGGAACATTCAGTACTTC. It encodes CASSYSGGLAGNIQYF.

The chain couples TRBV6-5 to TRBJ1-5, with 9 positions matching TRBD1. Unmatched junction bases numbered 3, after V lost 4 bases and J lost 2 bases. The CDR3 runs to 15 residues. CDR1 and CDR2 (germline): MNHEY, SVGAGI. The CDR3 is CASSSGTGRNQPQHF. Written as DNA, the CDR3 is TGTGCCAGCAGTTCCGGGACAGGGCGCAATCAGCCCCAGCATTTT.

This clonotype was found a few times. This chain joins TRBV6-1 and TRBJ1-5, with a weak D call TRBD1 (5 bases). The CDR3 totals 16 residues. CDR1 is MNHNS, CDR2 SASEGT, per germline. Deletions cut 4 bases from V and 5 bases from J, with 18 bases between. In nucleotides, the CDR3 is TGTGCCAGCAGTGCCAGGGAGGCGGGTTCCCATCAGCCCCAGCATTTT. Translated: CASSAREAGSHQPQHF.

CDR3 in amino acids: CASSLERDTQYF. The CDR3 DNA reads as TGTGCCAGCAGCCTAGAGAGGGATACGCAGTATTTT. The rearrangement links TRBV7-2 to TRBJ2-3; D remains unclear. V was shortened by 5 bases and J by 6 bases, with 9 bases between the two germline ends. The V gene's germline CDR1 is SGHTA and CDR2 FQGNSA. The length of the CDR3 is 12 residues.

CDR3: CASSLEGSTEAFF. CDR3 nucleotides: TGTGCCAGCAGCTTAGAGGGCAGCACTGAAGCTTTCTTT. The chain is built from TRBV7-9 and TRBJ1-1, with unresolved D. V was shortened by 1 base and J by 4 bases, with 7 bases between the two germline ends. The V gene's germline CDR1 is SEHNR and CDR2 FQNEAQ (reference sequence). The CDR3 spans 13 residues.